What follows describes a single T cell receptor beta chain. Its antigen remains unidentified. Germline V gene data show CDR1 as SGHRS and CDR2 as YFSETQ. The CDR3 consists of 13 residues. These data originate in a study of CXCR3-negative and CXCR3-positive naive CD8 T cells. Study-wide background: There were about 135 million TRB reads altogether, and each library had about 1.5 +/- 0.3 million of them. Whole-study findings and limits: The study inferred TCR strength from TRB CDR3 properties and found comparable surface CD5 between naive subsets. Diversity in memory CD8+ cells fell much lower than the comparably high levels seen in both naive subsets. TRBV-TRBJ usage was similar across naive CXCR3 subsets but distinct in memory cells. CXCR3-positive naive cells had TRB CDR3s that were more hydrophobic than CXCR3-negative naive cells had.

Each TRB cDNA library was prepared by 5' RACE (with UMI labels). TCRdb reprocessed the 5' RACE reads, keeping one entry per CDR3 protein, no DNA. This repertoire includes 120,000 to 150,000 distinct CDR3 sequences. The TCR comes from a human donor in good health. Some clones in this sample may be carry-over from other donors' samples. V gene TRBV5-1 combines with J gene TRBJ1-4; TCRdb's assignment of TRBD1 cannot be checked, as there is no DNA. Sequences were obtained from naive CXCR3+ CD8+ T cells from blood. Subset in this sample: CD45RO-CCR7+CD27+CD95- naive CD8+ T cells expressing CXCR3 (TNR3+). The CDR3 here is CASRGQGNEKLFF.